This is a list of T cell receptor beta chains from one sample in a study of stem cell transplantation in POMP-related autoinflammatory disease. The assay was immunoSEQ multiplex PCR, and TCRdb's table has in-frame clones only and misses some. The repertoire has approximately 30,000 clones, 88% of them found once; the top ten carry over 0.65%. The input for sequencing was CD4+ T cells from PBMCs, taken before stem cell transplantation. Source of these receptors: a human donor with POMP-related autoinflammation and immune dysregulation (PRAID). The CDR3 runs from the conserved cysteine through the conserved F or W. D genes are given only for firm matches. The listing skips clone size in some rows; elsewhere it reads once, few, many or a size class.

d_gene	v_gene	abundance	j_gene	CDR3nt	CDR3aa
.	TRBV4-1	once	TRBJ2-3	TGCGCCAGCAGCCAAGCCCGGGACAAATACACAGATACGCAGTATTTT	CASSQARDKYTDTQYF
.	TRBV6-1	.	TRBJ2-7	TGTGCCAGCAGTGAAACATTGGGGAATTACGAGCAGTACTTC	CASSETLGNYEQYF
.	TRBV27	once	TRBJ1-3	TGTGCCAGCAGTTTCTTCTGGGGAGCCAGACGCTCTGGAAACACCATATATTTT	CASSFFWGARRSGNTIYF
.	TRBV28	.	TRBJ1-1	TGTGCCAGCAGCCCTACAGGGATGGGTACTGAAGCTTTCTTT	CASSPTGMGTEAFF
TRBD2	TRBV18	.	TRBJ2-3	TGTGCCAGCTCACCACGCGGGAGTCCAGATACGCAGTATTTT	CASSPRGSPDTQYF
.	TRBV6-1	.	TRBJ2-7	TGTGCCAGCATGAATGGGCAGGGCTTCGGCTACGAGCAGTACTTC	CASMNGQGFGYEQYF
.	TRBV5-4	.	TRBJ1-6	TGTGCCAGCAGCTCAGACCCAAATTCACCCCTCCACTTT	CASSSDPNSPLHF
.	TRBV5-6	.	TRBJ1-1	TGTGCCAGCAGCCCCAAGGGAGAGAACACTGAAGCTTTCTTT	CASSPKGENTEAFF
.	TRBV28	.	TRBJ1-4	TGTGCCATCGCTAAACAGGGTACTGAAAAACTGTTTTTT	CAIAKQGTEKLFF
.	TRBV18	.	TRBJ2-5	TGTGCCAGCTCACCGACAGTCCAAGAGACCCAGTACTTC	CASSPTVQETQYF
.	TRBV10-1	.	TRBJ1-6	TGCGCCAGCAGTGAGGATTATAATTCACCCCTCCACTTT	CASSEDYNSPLHF
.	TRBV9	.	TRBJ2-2	TGTGCCAGCAGCCCCTTCGCGGAACCTCACGGGGAGCTGTTTTTT	CASSPFAEPHGELFF